A single sample gave rise to the 21 T cell receptor beta chains below, sequenced in a study of response to subunit inactivated influenza vaccine. Each CDR3 protein gets one entry after TCRdb re-called the RT-PCR reads with MiXCR. The sample shows hundreds of thousands of distinct CDR3 sequences, 11% of them seen only once. Material: PBMCs from blood, obtained more than 35 days after vaccination. Every receptor here comes from a man between 45 and 60 years old who received an inactivated influenza vaccine.

This clonotype was found many times. V is TRBV20-1 and J is TRBJ2-5; possibly TRBD1 or TRBD2 for D (5 bases each). CDR1 DFQATT and CDR2 SNEGSKA come from the germline V gene (reference sequence). Trimming stripped 3 bases from V and 5 bases from J, with 10 bases between. There are 12 residues in the CDR3. The CDR3 region has the DNA TGCAGTGCTAGCGGGGACGTCGAGACCCAGTACTTC. Translated, it gives CSASGDVETQYF.

The chain joins TRBV5-1 to TRBJ1-4; 10 positions agree with TRBD1. Looked up from germline, CDR1 is SGHRS and CDR2 is YFSETQ. V was pared by 0 bases and J by 5 bases, with 7 bases of the junction left unmatched. There are 17 residues in the CDR3. The CDR3 here is CASSLGSTGGGNEKLFF. DNA for the CDR3: TGCGCCAGCAGCTTGGGATCGACAGGGGGCGGGAATGAAAAACTGTTTTTT.

This chain connects TRBV6-1 to TRBJ2-7; 14 bases are shared with TRBD2. The CDR3 totals 15 residues. Germline values: CDR1 MNHNS, CDR2 SASEGT. With 6 bases clipped from V and 6 bases from J, the junction kept 7 bases outside the gene matches. In DNA, the CDR3 is TGTGCCAGCAGCTCCGGGACTAGCGGGAGTATCGAGCAGTACTTC. As protein: CASSSGTSGSIEQYF.

The rearrangement joins TRBV13 to TRBJ1-6; 7 bases are a match to TRBD1. The J segment lost 6 bases and the V segment lost 4 bases, leaving 6 bases of the junction unmatched. Germline V gene lookup returns CDR1 PRHDT and CDR2 FYEKMQ (reference sequence). The CDR3 covers 15 residues. This CDR3 is CASSSTGSGNSPLHF. CDR3 bases: TGTGCCAGCAGCTCGACAGGGTCGGGTAATTCACCCCTCCACTTT.

This clonotype was detected many times. The chain uses TRBV5-6 and TRBJ2-1, with TRBD2 matching 9 bases. Per the germline V gene, CDR1 is SGHDT and CDR2 is YYEEEE. Losses at the gene ends were 7 bases for V and 3 bases for J; bases not matched to a gene: 5. The CDR3 is made up of 14 amino acids. The CDR3 here is CASLGLANYNEQFF. DNA for the CDR3: TGTGCCAGCTTAGGACTAGCGAACTACAATGAGCAGTTCTTC.

The chain is built from TRBV5-6 and TRBJ2-5; D unresolved. Germline values: CDR1 SGHDT, CDR2 YYEEEE. Trimming removed 0 bases from V and 2 bases from J, with 8 bases in between. The CDR3 runs 14 residues. This chain's CDR3 is CASSLDPAQETQYF. The CDR3 DNA follows: TGTGCCAGCAGCTTGGACCCTGCGCAAGAGACCCAGTACTTC.

This clonotype was counted ten times or more. The chain is built from TRBV3-1 and TRBJ2-7; D is unclear. There are 11 residues in the CDR3. Deletions cut 3 bases from V and 3 bases from J, with 3 bases between. Germline V gene data show CDR1 as LGHDT and CDR2 as YNNKEL (reference sequence). The DNA for the CDR3 is TGTGCCAGCAGCCAGGTCTACGAGCAGTACTTC. Protein: CASSQVYEQYF.

This clonotype was recorded at least ten times. V gene TRBV5-1 combines with J gene TRBJ1-1, with 7 bases identical to TRBD1. The trim removed 4 bases at V and 5 bases at J, leaving 11 bases unmatched. CDR3 size: 15 residues. Germline assignment: CDR1 SGHRS and CDR2 YFSETQ. Here the CDR3 reads CASSVTQGSGTEAFF. The CDR3 bases are TGCGCCAGCAGCGTCACACAGGGGAGTGGGACTGAAGCTTTCTTT.

This clonotype was picked up a small number of times. The CDR3 nucleotides are TGCAGTGCTAGATCAAGCGGGGGGGGGGAGACCCAGTACTTC. Its translation: CSARSSGGGETQYF. This chain uses TRBV20-1 with TRBJ2-5, with TRBD2 identical over 10 bases. The germline gives CDR1 DFQATT, CDR2 SNEGSKA (reference sequence). The CDR3 consists of 14 residues. V shed 2 bases, J shed 5 bases, and the junction held 5 bases outside the gene matches.

The V call is TRBV11-2, the J call TRBJ2-2; D not resolved. Looked up from germline, CDR1 is SGHAT and CDR2 is FQNNGV. V lost 1 base and J lost 3, with 15 bases in between. The CDR3 runs to 17 residues. This CDR3 is CASSLVFHNSYTGELFF. The CDR3 DNA reads as TGTGCCAGCAGCTTAGTATTTCATAACAGCTACACCGGGGAGCTGTTTTTT.

The sample holds a few counts of this clonotype. The chain employs TRBV6-1 and TRBJ1-2, with D possibly matching TRBD1 (6 bases). This CDR3 is 15 amino acids long. The germline CDR1 and CDR2 sequences are MNHNS and SASEGT. V lost 5 bases, J lost 5 bases, and 18 bases lay in between. The CDR3 loop is CASSRGGNGGYGYTF. DNA of the CDR3: TGTGCCAGCAGTAGGGGGGGTAATGGTGGATATGGCTACACCTTC.

V usage is TRBV20-1 and J usage is TRBJ2-7, with 7 bases identical to TRBD2. Germline CDR1 and CDR2: DFQATT and SNEGSKA (reference sequence). The CDR3 has 13 residues. V dropped 5 bases and J dropped 5; count of bases not matched to a gene: 9. Written as DNA, the CDR3 is TGCAGTGCTCCCGCGGCGGGAGAGGACGAGCAGTACTTC. Translated: CSAPAAGEDEQYF.

This clonotype was seen repeatedly, ten times or more. The chain carries TRBV9 and TRBJ2-5; D is undetermined. CDR1 SGDLS and CDR2 YYNGEE come from the germline V gene. The V gene lost 7 bases and the J gene lost 10 bases, with 14 bases spanning the gap. The CDR3 is made up of 11 amino acids. The DNA for the CDR3 is TGTGCCAGCGGTAATTATGGGATCCAGTACTTC. It encodes CASGNYGIQYF.

This clonotype was detected only a few times. The chain combines TRBV7-6 with TRBJ2-3; 7 bases fit TRBD2. CDR3 length equals 17 residues. The J segment lost 7 bases and the V segment lost 2 bases, leaving 15 bases of the junction unmatched. Per germline, CDR1 SGHVS and CDR2 FNYEAQ. The CDR3 reads CASSLKLRLADTNTQYF. The CDR3 DNA is TGTGCCAGCAGCTTAAAGCTGCGTCTAGCGGATACGAATACGCAGTATTTT.

This clonotype was found a few times. V is TRBV6-5 and J is TRBJ1-5, with 7 bases lining up with TRBD1. The length of the CDR3 is 15 residues. V shed 4 bases, J shed 6 bases, and the junction held 9 bases outside the gene matches. The V gene's germline CDR1 is MNHEY and CDR2 SVGAGI. CDR3 sequence reads: CASSSQQGPGQPQHF. CDR3 bases: TGTGCCAGCAGTTCCCAACAGGGGCCAGGTCAGCCCCAGCATTTT.

This clonotype was picked up a small number of times. The chain is built from TRBV5-6 and TRBJ2-7; 8 bases line up with TRBD2. Germline CDR1 SGHDT, CDR2 YYEEEE. Trimming at V came to 1 base and at J to 6 bases, leaving 6 bases not matched to a gene. The CDR3 runs to 14 residues. CDR3 loop: CASSLPSGRSEQYF. The CDR3 DNA follows: TGTGCCAGCAGCTTGCCCAGCGGGAGAAGCGAGCAGTACTTC.

This clonotype has only a few counts. V usage is TRBV10-3 and J usage is TRBJ2-7, with D unresolved. The CDR3 is 14 residues long. V was clipped by 0 bases and J by 0 bases, with 6 bases between them. The germline V gene has CDR1 ENHRY and CDR2 SYGVKD. The CDR3 DNA follows: TGTGCCATCAGTGAGTCTGTTCTCTCCTACGAGCAGTACTTC. It yields the protein CAISESVLSYEQYF.

This clonotype was seen at least ten times. The chain carries TRBV7-6 and TRBJ2-5; TRBD2 matches 12 bases. The CDR3 spans 15 residues. Germline V gene data show CDR1 as SGHVS and CDR2 as FNYEAQ. J gave up 5 bases and V 5 bases, and 6 bases lay outside the gene matches. CDR3 sequence (DNA): TGTGCCAGCAGCGGACTAGCGGGGTCGGGGGAGACCCAGTACTTC. Protein sequence: CASSGLAGSGETQYF.

The rearrangement joins TRBV7-2 to TRBJ2-7; D gene unclear. The CDR3 loop spans 15 amino acids. CDR1 and CDR2 from the germline V gene are SGHTA and FQGNSA. Trimming left V 2 bases short and J 0 bases short, with 11 bases between. CDR3 region: CASSLTGPVSYEQYF. The DNA of the CDR3 is TGTGCCAGCAGCTTAACTGGCCCAGTCTCCTACGAGCAGTACTTC.

This clonotype showed up just a few times. The chain employs TRBV6-1 and TRBJ2-4, with a tentative D call TRBD1 (6 bases). Germline V lookup: CDR1 MNHNS, CDR2 SASEGT. The CDR3 contains 14 residues. The V and J ends lost 4 bases and 1 base respectively, with 8 bases between them. CDR3 nucleotides: TGTGCCAGCAGTGTAGGGGGTGCCAAAAACATTCAGTACTTC. Its translation: CASSVGGAKNIQYF.

This clonotype was picked up many times. The V call is TRBV9, the J call TRBJ2-2; D not resolved. The CDR3 is made up of 14 amino acids. Trimming left V 2 bases short and J 0 bases short, with 5 bases between. Germline assignment: CDR1 SGDLS and CDR2 YYNGEE. The CDR3 region is CASSVGPNTGELFF. CDR3 sequence (DNA): TGTGCCAGCAGCGTCGGACCGAACACCGGGGAGCTGTTTTTT.